These 4 T cell receptor beta chains originate from one sample sequenced in a study of blood T cell repertoires in COVID-19. Assay: immunoSEQ multiplex PCR; the TCRdb copy retains only in-frame clones and omits some. The sample includes approximately 94,000 clones, about 89% of them seen just once. Source material: peripheral blood. The receptors come from a man aged 50 or older with active COVID-19.

This chain links TRBV27 with TRBJ1-6; possible D gene TRBD1, 6 bases. Deletions cut 3 bases from V and 5 bases from J, with 17 bases between. Germline V gene lookup returns CDR1 MNHEY and CDR2 SMNVEV (reference sequence). CDR3 size: 17 residues. This CDR3 reads CASSLGATGTHNSPLHF. The CDR3 DNA is TGTGCCAGCAGTTTGGGGGCCACAGGAACCCATAATTCACCCCTCCACTTT.

The chain combines TRBV11-2 with TRBJ2-1; maybe TRBD2 (5 bases). The V end lost 5 bases, the J end lost 5 bases, and 10 bases lay between the germline ends. The V gene's germline CDR1 is SGHAT and CDR2 FQNNGV. The CDR3 contains 13 residues. The CDR3 sequence is CASSLGLNNEQFF. Written as DNA, the CDR3 is TGTGCCAGCAGCCTTGGACTGAACAATGAGCAGTTCTTC.

The V call is TRBV7-8, the J call TRBJ2-1; 7 bases agree with TRBD2. The CDR3 covers 14 residues. Germline values: CDR1 SGHVS, CDR2 FQNEAQ. Trimming removed 1 base from V and 15 bases from J; junction bases left unmatched: 12. CDR3 protein: CASSLVRGGSRRFF. The DNA of the CDR3 is TGTGCCAGCAGCTTAGTTAGGGGCGGGAGTCGTCGGTTCTTC.

This clone has only one observation. This chain joins TRBV18 and TRBJ2-1; TRBD1 matches at 7 bases. The CDR3 length is 11 residues. Germline loops: CDR1 KGHSH, CDR2 LQKENI. V shed 3 bases, J shed 12 bases, and the junction held 2 bases outside the gene matches. Here the CDR3 DNA reads TGTGCCAGCTCACCCGCAGGGGGGCAGTTCTTC. This sequence encodes CASSPAGGQFF.